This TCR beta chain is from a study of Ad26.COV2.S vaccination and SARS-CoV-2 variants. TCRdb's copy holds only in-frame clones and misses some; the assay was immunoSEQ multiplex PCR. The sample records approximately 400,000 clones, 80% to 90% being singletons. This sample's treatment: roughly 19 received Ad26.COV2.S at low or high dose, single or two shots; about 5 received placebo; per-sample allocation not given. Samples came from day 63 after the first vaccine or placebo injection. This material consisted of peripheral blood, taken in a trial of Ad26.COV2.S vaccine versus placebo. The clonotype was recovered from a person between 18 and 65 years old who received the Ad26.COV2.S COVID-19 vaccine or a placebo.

The CDR3 DNA reads TGTGCCAGTAGTGACCGGGGCAGAGAGAACACTGAAGCTTTCTTT. Its translation is CASSDRGRENTEAFF. The V gene is TRBV19, the J gene TRBJ1-1, with a weak D call TRBD1 (5 bases). Germline V lookup: CDR1 LNHDA, CDR2 SQIVND (reference sequence). This CDR3 spans 15 amino acids. V dropped 5 bases and J dropped 1 base, with 14 bases sitting between them. The full variable domain, rest sourced from reference TRBV19 and TRBJ1-1, is DGGITQSPKYLFRKEGQNVTLSCEQNLNHDAMYWYRQDPGQGLRLIYYSQIVNDFQKGDIAEGYSVSREKKESFPLTVTSAQKNPTAFYLCASSDRGRENTEAFFGQGTRLTVV.